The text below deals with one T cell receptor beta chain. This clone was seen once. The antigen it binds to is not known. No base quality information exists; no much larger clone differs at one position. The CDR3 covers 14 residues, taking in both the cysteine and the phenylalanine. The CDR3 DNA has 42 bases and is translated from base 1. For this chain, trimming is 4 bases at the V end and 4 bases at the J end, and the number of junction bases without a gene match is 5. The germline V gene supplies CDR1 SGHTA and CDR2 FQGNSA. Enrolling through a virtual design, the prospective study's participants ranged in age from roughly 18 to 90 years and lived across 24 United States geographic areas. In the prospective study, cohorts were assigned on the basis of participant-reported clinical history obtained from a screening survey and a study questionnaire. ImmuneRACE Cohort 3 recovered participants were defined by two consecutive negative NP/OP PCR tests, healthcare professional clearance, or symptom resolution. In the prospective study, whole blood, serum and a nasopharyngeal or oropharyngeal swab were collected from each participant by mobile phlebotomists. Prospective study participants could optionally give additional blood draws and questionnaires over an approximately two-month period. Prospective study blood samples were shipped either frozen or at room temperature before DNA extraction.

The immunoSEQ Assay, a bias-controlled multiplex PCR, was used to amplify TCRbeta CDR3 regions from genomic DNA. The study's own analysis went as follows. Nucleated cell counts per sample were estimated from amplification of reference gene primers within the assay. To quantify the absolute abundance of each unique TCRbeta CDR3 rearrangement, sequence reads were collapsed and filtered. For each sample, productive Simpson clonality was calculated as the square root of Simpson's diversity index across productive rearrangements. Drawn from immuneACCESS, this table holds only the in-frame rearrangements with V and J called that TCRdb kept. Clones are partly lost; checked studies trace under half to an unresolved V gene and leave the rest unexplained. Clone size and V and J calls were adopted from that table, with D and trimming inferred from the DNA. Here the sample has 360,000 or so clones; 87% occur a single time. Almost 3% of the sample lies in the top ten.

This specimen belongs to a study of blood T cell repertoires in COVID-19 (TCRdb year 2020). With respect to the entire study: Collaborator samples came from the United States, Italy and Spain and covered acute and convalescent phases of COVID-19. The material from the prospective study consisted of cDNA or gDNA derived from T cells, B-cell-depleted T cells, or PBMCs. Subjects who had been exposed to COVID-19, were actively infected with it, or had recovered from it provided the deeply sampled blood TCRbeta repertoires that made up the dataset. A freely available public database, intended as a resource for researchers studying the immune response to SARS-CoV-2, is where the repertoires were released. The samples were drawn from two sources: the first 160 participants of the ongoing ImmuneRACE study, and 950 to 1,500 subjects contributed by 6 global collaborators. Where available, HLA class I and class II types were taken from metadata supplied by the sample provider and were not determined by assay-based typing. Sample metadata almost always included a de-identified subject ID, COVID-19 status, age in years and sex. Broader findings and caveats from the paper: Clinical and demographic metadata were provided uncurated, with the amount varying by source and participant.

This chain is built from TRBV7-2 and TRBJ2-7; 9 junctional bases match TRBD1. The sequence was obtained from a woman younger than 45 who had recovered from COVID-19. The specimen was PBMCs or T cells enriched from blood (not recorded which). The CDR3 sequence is CASSSGQGLYEQYF. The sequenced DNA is TGTGCCAGCAGCTCGGGACAGGGACTATACGAGCAGTACTTC.